The next 9 T cell receptor beta chains were all read from a single sample in a study of OX40 agonist ivuxolimab in advanced cancers. Libraries were made using the immunoSEQ multiplex PCR assay. TCRdb re-hosts the immuneACCESS table, in-frame sequences only. Its copies lack some clones; in the studies checked, an unresolved V gene accounts for under half of them, and the cause for the rest is not known. The sample table holds 48,000 or so clones, of which about 88% were seen once. The ten largest clones represent around 9% of the sample. The sample consisted of CD4+ or CD8+ T cells sorted from blood, taken in a trial of the OX40 agonist ivuxolimab. These TCRs come from an adult with an advanced solid tumor such as melanoma, head and neck, liver or kidney cancer.

The sample holds one count of this clone. The gene calls are TRBV13 and TRBJ1-4; no clear D. Between the trimmed V and J ends, which lost 7 bases and 8 bases, there was a span of 8 bases. The CDR3 totals 11 residues. Germline CDR1 is PRHDT and CDR2 is FYEKMQ (reference sequence). As DNA, the CDR3 is TGTGCCAGCACCTCCGGGGAAAAACTGTTTTTT. This sequence encodes CASTSGEKLFF.

The chain recombines TRBV19 with TRBJ1-1; the D is unclear. The V gene lost 4 bases and the J gene lost 3 bases, with 21 bases spanning the gap. The germline V gene has CDR1 LNHDA and CDR2 SQIVND (reference sequence). This CDR3 is built from 17 residues. Here the CDR3 DNA reads TGTGCCAGTAGTACTCCGCTCGGACGGCCTTTTGACACTGAAGCTTTCTTT. Its protein is CASSTPLGRPFDTEAFF. Full variable domain (outside the CDR3, taken from reference TRBV19 and TRBJ1-1): DGGITQSPKYLFRKEGQNVTLSCEQNLNHDAMYWYRQDPGQGLRLIYYSQIVNDFQKGDIAEGYSVSREKKESFPLTVTSAQKNPTAFYLCASSTPLGRPFDTEAFFGQGTRLTVV.

The chain links TRBV2 to TRBJ2-2, with 9 nucleotides matching TRBD1. CDR1 is SNHLY and CDR2 is FYNNEI in the germline V gene. The CDR3 has 16 residues. V lost 2 bases and J lost 7; bases outside the gene matches: 8. In DNA form, the CDR3 reads TGTGCCAGCAGTGAACGTGAACAGGGGGCGGGCGGGGAGCTGTTTTTT. Protein: CASSEREQGAGGELFF.

This chain uses TRBV18 with TRBJ2-2, with TRBD2 matching over 7 bases. CDR1 is KGHSH and CDR2 is LQKENI in the germline V gene. This CDR3 contains 14 residues. Trimming removed 3 bases from V and 4 bases from J; junction bases left unmatched: 2. This CDR3 reads CASSPRTSTGELFF. CDR3 nucleotides: TGTGCCAGCTCACCTAGGACTAGCACCGGGGAGCTGTTTTTT.

The V and J genes are TRBV2 and TRBJ2-1; no firm D call. Germline CDR1 reads SNHLY; CDR2 reads FYNNEI. The CDR3 loop spans 15 amino acids. With 2 bases removed from V and 6 bases from J, the gap between germline ends came to 14 bases. This CDR3 reads CASSESSIGLNEQFF. The CDR3 DNA reads TGTGCCAGCAGTGAATCAAGCATTGGTCTCAATGAGCAGTTCTTC.

This chain links TRBV5-5 with TRBJ2-6; D remains ambiguous. The CDR3 totals 15 residues. Trimming stripped 4 bases from V and 2 bases from J, with 10 bases between. In germline, CDR1 is SGHKS, CDR2 YYEKEE (reference sequence). CDR3 nucleotide sequence: TGTGCCAGCAGCCCATACGCAGCTGGGGCCAACGTCCTGACTTTC. This encodes CASSPYAAGANVLTF.

This clone was seen a few times. This sequence joins TRBV5-1 and TRBJ2-3; possible D gene TRBD2, 5 bases. V dropped 4 bases and J dropped 2 bases, with 14 bases sitting between them. The V gene's germline CDR1 is SGHRS and CDR2 YFSETQ. The CDR3 totals 15 residues. CDR3 sequence: CASSLAASPTDTQYF. The CDR3 region has the DNA TGCGCCAGCAGCCTTGCGGCTAGCCCCACAGATACGCAGTATTTT.

This chain joins TRBV18 and TRBJ2-2, with 7 bases aligning to TRBD1. The CDR3 sequence is 14 residues long. The J segment lost 4 bases and the V segment lost 8 bases, leaving 7 bases of the junction unmatched. CDR1 is KGHSH and CDR2 is LQKENI in the germline V gene. As DNA, the CDR3 is TGTGCCAGCCTGCGACGGGACAGCACCGGGGAGCTGTTTTTT. Protein product: CASLRRDSTGELFF. Variable domain in full (rest from reference TRBV18 and TRBJ2-2): NAGVMQNPRHLVRRRGQEARLRCSPMKGHSHVYWYRQLPEEGLKFMVYLQKENIIDESGMPKERFSAEFPKEGPSILRIQQVVRGDSAAYFCASLRRDSTGELFFGEGSRLTVL.

This clone was picked up one time. For the CDR3, the DNA is TGTGCCAGCAGCTTAGTGGGCAGCAAGAACACTGAAGCTTTCTTT. It specifies CASSLVGSKNTEAFF. The chain uses TRBV7-6 and TRBJ1-1; D is unclear. Trimming left V 1 base short and J 1 base short, with 10 bases between. CDR1 and CDR2 from the germline V gene are SGHVS and FNYEAQ. The CDR3 covers 15 residues.